Shown below are 18 T cell receptor beta chains from a single sample sequenced in a study of blood T cell repertoires in COVID-19 (dated by TCRdb to the early 2020s). Libraries were prepared through the immunoSEQ multiplex PCR assay. The clones in this table, taken by TCRdb from immuneACCESS, are in-frame only. Not every clone is retained; where verified, under half of the shortfall comes from an unresolved V gene, and the cause of the rest is unknown. The sample profile shows under 350,000 clones; approximately 83% of them were found once. Of the sample, around 4% is held by the ten largest clones. Sequenced input: PBMCs or T cells enriched from blood (not recorded which). The receptors originated from a woman aged 35 to 49 with acute COVID-19.

The rearrangement uses TRBV5-3 and TRBJ1-5; 7 bases are a match to TRBD1. TRBV5-3 is identified as an open reading frame with a role that is uncertain. The J segment lost 0 bases and the V segment lost 4 bases, leaving 10 bases of the junction unmatched. CDR3 size: 17 residues. This CDR3 reads CARSGDRAPYSNQPQHF. DNA of the CDR3: TGTGCCAGAAGCGGAGACAGGGCTCCATATAGCAATCAGCCCCAGCATTTT.

This rearrangement joins TRBV5-4 to TRBJ2-2, with D unresolved. CDR1 SGHNT and CDR2 YYREEE come from the germline V gene (reference sequence). The CDR3 totals 13 residues. The V gene lost 4 bases and the J gene lost 7 bases, with 11 bases spanning the gap. This chain's CDR3 is CASSESLLGELFF. The CDR3 DNA reads TGTGCCAGCAGCGAATCACTGCTCGGGGAGCTGTTTTTT.

Details on this clone: The identical CDR3 is also encoded by other nucleotide sequences in the sample. As DNA, the CDR3 is TGTGCCACCAGCAGAGACAGGGGTAACACTGAAGCTTTCTTT. It is translated as CATSRDRGNTEAFF. The chain employs TRBV15 and TRBJ1-1, with D maybe TRBD1 (6 bases). CDR1 and CDR2 from the germline V gene are LNHNV and YYDKDF (reference sequence). Trimming shortened V by 0 bases and J by 2 bases, and 7 bases separated the two germline ends. The CDR3 loop spans 14 amino acids. Full variable domain (rest looked up from reference TRBV15 and TRBJ1-1): DAMVIQNPRYQVTQFGKPVTLSCSQTLNHNVMYWYQQKSSQAPKLLFHYYDKDFNNEADTPDNFQSRRPNTSFCFLDIRSPGLGDTAMYLCATSRDRGNTEAFFGQGTRLTVV.

V is TRBV5-1 and J is TRBJ1-2; 7 nucleotides line up with TRBD1. After removal of 1 base from V and 7 bases from J, the junction contained 13 bases not matched to a gene. The CDR3 contains 16 residues. Germline CDR1 is SGHRS and CDR2 is YFSETQ. CDR3 coding DNA: TGCGCCAGCAGCTTGATCGAGACGAGGGACAGAGGTGGCTACACCTTC. This encodes CASSLIETRDRGGYTF.

This clone was observed once. The CDR3 loop reads CASSPVTSLVSYNEQFF. CDR3 DNA sequence: TGTGCCAGCTCACCGGTGACTAGTCTGGTCTCCTACAATGAGCAGTTCTTC. The V gene is TRBV18, the J gene TRBJ2-1, with D perhaps matching TRBD2 (6 bases). CDR1 KGHSH and CDR2 LQKENI come from the germline V gene. The CDR3 sequence is 17 residues long. V was trimmed by 3 bases and J by 0 bases, leaving 15 bases between them.

The gene calls are TRBV3-1 (or the pseudogene TRBV3-2) and TRBJ1-1; possibly TRBD1 for D (5 bases). With 6 bases removed from V and 1 base from J, the gap between germline ends came to 12 bases. The germline V gene encodes CDR1 LGHDT and CDR2 YNNKEL (reference sequence). The CDR3 extends over 14 amino acids. The CDR3 loop reads CASSLREGNTEAFF. The CDR3, as DNA: TGTGCCAGCAGTCTCAGGGAGGGGAACACTGAAGCTTTCTTT.

V and J are TRBV4-3 and TRBJ2-1; unclear D gene. Germline-derived CDR1 and CDR2 are LGHNA and YSLEER. This CDR3 contains 15 residues. V lost 2 bases to trimming and J lost 2 bases, with 10 bases between them. CDR3 sequence (DNA): TGCGCCAGCAGCCAACGAGAAGCTCCCTACAATGAGCAGTTCTTC. The encoded protein is CASSQREAPYNEQFF.

This rearrangement joins TRBV6-2 or TRBV6-3 to TRBJ1-5, with 7 bases that match TRBD1. CDR1 MNHEY and CDR2 SVGEGT come from the germline V gene. J lost 0 bases, V lost 2 bases, and 19 bases had no gene match. The CDR3 sequence is 21 residues long. The CDR3, as DNA: TGTGCCAGCAGTTACATCGGGACAGCTATCCTACTTAAGGATAGCAATCAGCCCCAGCATTTT. Protein: CASSYIGTAILLKDSNQPQHF.

The chain employs TRBV4-2 and TRBJ1-6, with a weak D call TRBD1 (6 bases). Trimming shortened V by 4 bases and J by 6 bases, and 10 bases separated the two germline ends. CDR1 is LGHNA, CDR2 YNFKEQ, per germline. The CDR3 consists of 14 residues. The CDR3 coding sequence is TGTGCCAGCAGCCCCGAAGGGGGTAATTCACCCCTCCACTTT. Translated: CASSPEGGNSPLHF.

This clone was picked up one time. The chain recombines TRBV11-2 with TRBJ1-2; possibly TRBD1 for D (5 bases). Trimming removed 2 bases at V and 8 bases at J, with 15 bases between. The V gene's germline CDR1 is SGHAT and CDR2 FQNNGV. The CDR3 runs 14 residues. CDR3 coding DNA: TGTGCCAGCAGCTTACATAAGGGGCCCTCGGGCTACACCTTC. Residues: CASSLHKGPSGYTF.

V gene TRBV19 combines with J gene TRBJ2-1; TRBD2 is a possible D gene (5 bases). V was pared by 4 bases and J by 8 bases, with 12 bases between. The CDR3 runs to 13 residues. Per the germline V gene, CDR1 is LNHDA and CDR2 is SQIVND (reference sequence). The CDR3 here is CASSSRRRDEQFF. The DNA of the CDR3 is TGTGCCAGTAGTAGCCGACGGCGGGATGAGCAGTTCTTC.

J is TRBJ2-7 and V is TRBV13, with TRBD1 matching 7 bases. The CDR3 length is 15 residues. J lost 5 bases, V lost 4 bases, and 11 bases had no gene match. Per germline, CDR1 PRHDT and CDR2 FYEKMQ (reference sequence). The CDR3 protein is CASSSRPDRADEQYF. The CDR3 nucleotides read TGTGCCAGCAGCTCCCGACCTGACAGGGCCGACGAGCAGTACTTC.

The rearrangement uses TRBV12-3 or TRBV12-4 and TRBJ1-1; TRBD1 agrees at 7 bases. Unmatched junction bases numbered 4, after V lost 4 bases and J lost 5 bases. The CDR3 extends over 13 amino acids. CDR3 coding DNA: TGTGCCAGCAGTTCGATACAGGGGACTGAAGCTTTCTTT. Translation gives CASSSIQGTEAFF.

The CDR3 sequence: CASSPLASARELEKLFF. The CDR3 DNA is TGTGCCAGCTCACCACTCGCTAGCGCCCGGGAGCTAGAAAAACTGTTTTTT. The gene calls are TRBV18 and TRBJ1-4; no reliable D call. Germline V gene sequence: CDR1 KGHSH, CDR2 LQKENI. The CDR3 contains 17 residues. V was shortened by 1 base and J by 8 bases, with 20 bases between the two germline ends.

The chain carries TRBV3-1 (or the pseudogene TRBV3-2) and TRBJ2-1; 11 positions match TRBD1. Germline CDR1 is LGHDT and CDR2 is YNNKEL (reference sequence). The CDR3 length is 16 residues. Germline trimming cut 4 bases from V and 3 bases from J; bases unmatched to any gene: 5. The CDR3 here is CASSLGQGAIYNEQFF. The CDR3, as DNA: TGTGCCAGCAGCCTTGGACAGGGGGCGATCTACAATGAGCAGTTCTTC.

The rearrangement links TRBV6-5 to TRBJ1-4; the D gene is possibly TRBD1 (5 bases). V was cut by 2 bases and J by 1 base, with 5 bases left in between. From germline, CDR1 is MNHEY and CDR2 SVGAGI. This CDR3 contains 14 residues. CDR3 region: CASSYDRTNEKLFF. CDR3 coding DNA: TGTGCCAGCAGTTACGACAGAACTAATGAAAAACTGTTTTTT.

The rearrangement links TRBV5-1 to TRBJ2-1; 7 nucleotides align to TRBD2. V shed 2 bases, J shed 5 bases, and the junction held 10 bases outside the gene matches. This CDR3 comprises 16 residues. Germline CDR1 is SGHRS and CDR2 is YFSETQ. Written as DNA, the CDR3 is TGCGCCAGCAGCTTAGAAAGCGGGATGACTCACAATGAGCAGTTCTTC. It specifies CASSLESGMTHNEQFF.

J is TRBJ1-1 and V is TRBV7-9; D possibly corresponds to TRBD1 (5 bases). V lost 3 bases and J 5 bases, leaving 22 bases between the germline ends. The CDR3 runs 17 residues. Germline V gives CDR1 SEHNR, CDR2 FQNEAQ (reference sequence). CDR3 sequence: CASSLASTKRGWTEAFF. The CDR3 nucleotides read TGTGCCAGCAGCTTGGCAAGTACAAAAAGGGGTTGGACTGAAGCTTTCTTT.